The 18 T cell receptor beta chains listed next were all sequenced from one sample in a study of shared clonotypes between healthy human individuals. The repertoire was sequenced with immunoSEQ multiplex PCR; TCRdb's copy has only in-frame clones and lacks some. The sample has more than 2 million clones, under 97% seen once. Input material: naive CD4+ T cells sorted from blood. The subset denotes: CD45RA+ positively selected. The source of these receptors is a man between 18 and 35 years old in good health.

This clone appeared once. CDR3 region: CASSPRADRGQSETQYF. The DNA of the CDR3 is TGTGCCAGCTCACCCCGAGCGGACAGGGGGCAATCAGAGACCCAGTACTTC. J is TRBJ2-5 and V is TRBV18; 11 nucleotides line up with TRBD1. J lost 4 bases, V lost 3 bases, and 10 bases had no gene match. CDR1 is KGHSH, CDR2 LQKENI, per germline. CDR3 length equals 17 residues. Filled out from reference TRBV18 and TRBJ2-5, the complete variable domain reads NAGVMQNPRHLVRRRGQEARLRCSPMKGHSHVYWYRQLPEEGLKFMVYLQKENIIDESGMPKERFSAEFPKEGPSILRIQQVVRGDSAAYFCASSPRADRGQSETQYFGPGTRLLVL.

J is TRBJ2-7 and V is TRBV10-1, with D uncertain. V lost 0 bases, J lost 4 bases, and 7 bases lay in between. The CDR3 is made up of 13 amino acids. Germline V CDR1 and CDR2: WNHNN, SYGVQD (reference sequence). Written as DNA, the CDR3 is TGCGCCAGCAGTGAGTCGAGCCGATACGAGCAGTACTTC. Translating it yields CASSESSRYEQYF.

This rearrangement joins TRBV2 to TRBJ1-3, with D hard to call. CDR1 is SNHLY and CDR2 is FYNNEI in the germline V gene. V was trimmed by 5 bases and J by 0 bases, leaving 2 bases between them. The CDR3 extends over 12 amino acids. CDR3 protein: CASSNSGNTIYF. The CDR3 nucleotides read TGTGCCAGCAGTAACTCTGGAAACACCATATATTTT.

V gene TRBV10-3 combines with J gene TRBJ2-7, with TRBD2 matching 13 bases. This CDR3 is 14 amino acids long. V was clipped by 3 bases and J by 6 bases; unmatched bases: 2. Per germline, CDR1 ENHRY and CDR2 SYGVKD. Written as DNA, the CDR3 is TGTGCCATCAGTGATGGGACTAGCGGGACCGAGCAGTACTTC. Amino acid sequence: CAISDGTSGTEQYF.

A few counts support this clone. The chain combines TRBV2 with TRBJ2-4; unclear D gene. Trimming took off 1 base at V and 6 bases at J, with 10 bases between the two ends. Germline V gives CDR1 SNHLY, CDR2 FYNNEI. This CDR3 is built from 14 residues. Here the CDR3 reads CASSEVFPPNIQYF. In DNA, the CDR3 is TGTGCCAGCAGTGAAGTCTTCCCGCCAAACATTCAGTACTTC.

This clone has a single count. The rearrangement joins TRBV7-2 to TRBJ1-1; D gene unclear. The CDR3 is 11 residues long. Germline assignment: CDR1 SGHTA and CDR2 FQGNSA. V was clipped by 2 bases and J by 7 bases, with 5 bases between them. CDR3: CASSLSGEAFF. Written as DNA, the CDR3 is TGTGCCAGCAGCTTAAGCGGTGAAGCTTTCTTT.

V usage is TRBV29-1 and J usage is TRBJ1-1; unclear D gene. Germline CDR1 reads SQVTM; CDR2 reads ANQGSEA. With 6 bases removed from V and 0 bases from J, the gap between germline ends came to 8 bases. The CDR3 spans 12 residues. CDR3: CSVGNMNTEAFF. Here the CDR3 DNA reads TGCAGCGTCGGAAATATGAACACTGAAGCTTTCTTT.

A remark on this clone: Within the sample, other DNA sequences also encode this same CDR3. This rearrangement joins TRBV5-4 to TRBJ1-2, with 10 bases identical to TRBD1. The V gene's germline CDR1 is SGHNT and CDR2 YYREEE (reference sequence). The ends lost 3 bases at V and 4 bases at J; junction bases unmatched: 3. This CDR3 spans 14 amino acids. The CDR3 DNA reads as TGTGCCAGCAGCTCACGGGACAGGGGCTATGGCTACACCTTC. Encoded protein: CASSSRDRGYGYTF.

The rearrangement joins TRBV2 to TRBJ2-7; unclear D gene. CDR3 size: 12 residues. With 8 bases removed from V and 3 bases from J, the gap between germline ends came to 11 bases. Germline assignment: CDR1 SNHLY and CDR2 FYNNEI. The CDR3 nucleotides read TGTGCCAGCCGAGGCCCTTTCTACGAGCAGTACTTC. Protein: CASRGPFYEQYF.

This clone was counted a few times. The chain carries TRBV28 and TRBJ1-6; 10 bases agree with TRBD1. This CDR3 spans 15 amino acids. CDR1 and CDR2 from the germline V gene are MDHEN and SYDVKM. The V gene end was trimmed by 6 bases and the J gene end by 7 bases; junction bases not matched to a gene: 6. The CDR3 DNA is TGTGCCAGCAGACGGGACAGGGGAGGCAATTCACCCCTCCACTTT. This translates into CASRRDRGGNSPLHF.

The chain carries TRBV6-6 and TRBJ2-1; TRBD1 agrees at 7 bases. Per germline, CDR1 MNHNY and CDR2 SVGAGI (reference sequence). The junction had 9 bases not matched to a gene; V was cut back by 4 bases and J by 6 bases. This CDR3 has 15 amino acids. The CDR3 nucleotides are TGTGCCAGCAGTTCCCCGAGGGGGCAGGGCAATGAGCAGTTCTTC. This encodes CASSSPRGQGNEQFF.

The chain combines TRBV28 with TRBJ1-6, with D possibly being TRBD1 (6 bases). V was cut by 2 bases and J by 7 bases, with 15 bases left in between. The CDR3 contains 16 residues. Per germline, CDR1 MDHEN and CDR2 SYDVKM. CDR3: CASSLRQAVRNSPLHF. DNA for the CDR3: TGTGCCAGCAGTTTACGACAGGCCGTCCGAAATTCACCCCTCCACTTT. The complete variable domain, with remaining parts taken from reference TRBV28 and TRBJ1-6, reads DVKVTQSSRYLVKRTGEKVFLECVQDMDHENMFWYRQDPGLGLRLIYFSYDVKMKEKGDIPEGYSVSREKKERFSLILESASTNQTSMYLCASSLRQAVRNSPLHFGNGTRLTVT.

In this sample, this clone turned up a few times. The chain has TRBV7-9 and TRBJ2-7; D gene ambiguous. Trimming took off 5 bases at V and 2 bases at J, with 13 bases between the two ends. Germline V gene sequence: CDR1 SEHNR, CDR2 FQNEAQ (reference sequence). CDR3 length: 14 amino acids. The CDR3 DNA reads TGTGCCAGCAGCCCTTACCCCGGCACCTACGAGCAGTACTTC. It yields the protein CASSPYPGTYEQYF.

The CDR3 reads CASSPRGQPSGGNEQFF. The CDR3 DNA is TGTGCCAGCTCACCTCGGGGTCAGCCTAGCGGAGGTAATGAGCAGTTCTTC. The chain couples TRBV18 to TRBJ2-1; TRBD2 matches 7 bases. The junction had 15 bases not matched to a gene; V was cut back by 3 bases and J by 7 bases. Germline CDR1 KGHSH, CDR2 LQKENI. This CDR3 is built from 17 residues.

Only one count was recorded for this clone. The gene calls are TRBV5-1 and TRBJ2-1; 7 nucleotides match TRBD2. Germline loops: CDR1 SGHRS, CDR2 YFSETQ. The V gene end was trimmed by 0 bases and the J gene end by 6 bases; junction bases not matched to a gene: 6. The CDR3 extends over 15 amino acids. The CDR3 is CASSLVRDYVNEQFF. CDR3 DNA: TGCGCCAGCAGCTTGGTAAGGGACTACGTCAATGAGCAGTTCTTC. The complete variable domain, with remaining parts taken from reference TRBV5-1 and TRBJ2-1, reads KAGVTQTPRYLIKTRGQQVTLSCSPISGHRSVSWYQQTPGQGLQFLFEYFSETQRNKGNFPGRFSGRQFSNSRSEMNVSTLELGDSALYLCASSLVRDYVNEQFFGPGTRLTVL.

V gene TRBV7-9 combines with J gene TRBJ2-7; D uncertain. Deletions cut 5 bases from V and 3 bases from J, with 11 bases between. CDR1 is SEHNR and CDR2 is FQNEAQ in the germline V gene (reference sequence). There are 13 residues in the CDR3. The CDR3 region is CASSATSGYEQYF. DNA for the CDR3: TGTGCCAGCAGCGCTACCTCGGGCTACGAGCAGTACTTC.

This chain uses TRBV2 with TRBJ2-3; no definite D call. This CDR3 region has 15 residues. The germline V gene encodes CDR1 SNHLY and CDR2 FYNNEI. Trimming took 2 bases from V and 3 from J, leaving 12 bases between them. CDR3 sequence (DNA): TGTGCCAGCAGTGAAAACGGCCATAAAACAGATACGCAGTATTTT. This translates into CASSENGHKTDTQYF. The entire variable domain, with the rest obtained from reference TRBV2 and TRBJ2-3, is as follows: EPEVTQTPSHQVTQMGQEVILRCVPISNHLYFYWYRQILGQKVEFLVSFYNNEISEKSEIFDDQFSVERPDGSNFTLKIRSTKLEDSAMYFCASSENGHKTDTQYFGPGTRLTVL.

The chain joins TRBV4-3 to TRBJ1-1; D unclear. The CDR3 is 16 residues long. Germline V gives CDR1 LGHNA, CDR2 YSLEER. V dropped 1 base and J dropped 3 bases, with 15 bases sitting between them. Written as DNA, the CDR3 is TGCGCCAGCAGCCAAGTGATAAGGGCGCTGTACACTGAAGCTTTCTTT. Amino acids: CASSQVIRALYTEAFF.